The sequence of this T cell receptor (beta chain) was determined in a study of cytomegalovirus exposure and HLA in healthy donors. In the study overall: A prior analysis found 117 million unique TCR beta sequences from roughly 180 million T cells.

Comments on this clone: Its target is unknown.

Whole-study results and caveats: Reports credit the classifier with highly specific, highly sensitive diagnosis of cytomegalovirus status.

The PCR had 60 Vbeta and 13 Jbeta primers. The assay was immunoSEQ multiplex PCR, and TCRdb's table has in-frame clones only and misses some. Here the sample spans some 130,000 clones, 50% to 75% being singletons. This sequence was found in a woman aged 40 to 50 in good health and CMV-seronegative. Sequencing was performed on PBMCs.

CDR3 sequence: CASSYTFDQPQHF. The CDR3 DNA follows: TGTGCCAGCAGTTACACATTCGATCAGCCCCAGCATTTT. The V call is TRBV6-6, the J call TRBJ1-5; no reliable D call. Trimming took 2 bases from V and 5 from J, leaving 7 bases between them. The V gene's germline CDR1 is MNHNY and CDR2 SVGAGI (reference sequence). The CDR3 runs to 13 residues.